A single sample is the source of the 24 T cell receptor beta chains below, sequenced in a study of cytomegalovirus exposure and HLA in healthy donors. The PCR employed 60 Vbeta primers together with 13 Jbeta primers. The method was immunoSEQ multiplex PCR; TCRdb's version includes in-frame clones alone and lacks a portion of them. The sample shows roughly 200,000 clones, 79% of them seen only once. The sample comprised PBMCs. Every receptor here comes from a woman in her twenties or thirties in good health and CMV-seropositive.

The gene calls are TRBV4-3 and TRBJ1-1; D not resolved. Germline-derived CDR1 and CDR2 are LGHNA and YSLEER. The length of the CDR3 is 15 residues. Trimming pared 0 bases from V and 0 bases from J, leaving 8 bases between. The CDR3 loop reads CASSQDFRMNTEAFF. CDR3 coding DNA: TGCGCCAGCAGCCAAGATTTCAGGATGAACACTGAAGCTTTCTTT.

The rearrangement joins TRBV5-6 to TRBJ2-5; 7 positions agree with TRBD1. The J call is uncertain, as TRBJ2-7 better fits the DNA end. CDR3 size: 14 residues. Per germline, CDR1 SGHDT and CDR2 YYEEEE. CDR3 residues: CASSSTGNPYEQYF. CDR3 DNA sequence: TGTGCCAGCAGCTCGACAGGGAATCCCTACGAGCAGTACTTC.

The genes are TRBV9 and TRBJ2-3, with D tentatively TRBD2 (5 bases). With 0 bases removed from V and 5 bases from J, the gap between germline ends came to 16 bases. This CDR3 has 16 residues. CDR1 is SGDLS and CDR2 is YYNGEE in the germline V gene. CDR3 sequence: CASSVAPIPGGDTQYF. DNA of the CDR3: TGTGCCAGCAGCGTAGCCCCTATACCAGGAGGAGATACGCAGTATTTT.

The CDR3 here is CASSLNQEGFSYGYTF. In DNA, the CDR3 is TGTGCCAGCAGCTTAAATCAGGAGGGGTTTAGCTATGGCTACACCTTC. This chain connects TRBV11-2 to TRBJ1-2; maybe TRBD1 (5 bases). The CDR3 totals 16 residues. Trimming took off 2 bases at V and 4 bases at J, with 17 bases between the two ends. Germline lookup yields CDR1 SGHAT and CDR2 FQNNGV.

This sequence joins TRBV27 and TRBJ2-1; no reliable D call. This CDR3 has 14 amino acids. V was trimmed by 5 bases and J by 2 bases, leaving 10 bases between them. Germline V CDR1 and CDR2: MNHEY, SMNVEV (reference sequence). CDR3 region: CASSRSSPYNEQFF. The DNA for the CDR3 is TGTGCCAGCAGTCGGAGTTCCCCCTACAATGAGCAGTTCTTC.

The chain joins TRBV5-1 to TRBJ2-5, with D hard to call. Germline CDR1 reads SGHRS; CDR2 reads YFSETQ. The length of the CDR3 is 13 residues. V was shortened by 2 bases and J by 5 bases, with 10 bases between the two germline ends. The CDR3 is CASSLMHLETQYF. CDR3 in DNA: TGCGCCAGCAGCTTAATGCACTTGGAGACCCAGTACTTC.

The rearrangement links TRBV4-3 to TRBJ2-7, with a weak D call TRBD1 (6 bases). Looked up from germline, CDR1 is LGHNA and CDR2 is YSLEER. V lost 0 bases to trimming and J lost 0 bases, with 9 bases between them. The CDR3 is made up of 15 amino acids. The chain's CDR3 is CASSQERGYSYEQYF. Written as DNA, the CDR3 is TGCGCCAGCAGCCAAGAGAGGGGGTACTCCTACGAGCAGTACTTC.

The chain recombines TRBV29-1 with TRBJ1-2; no reliable D call. Per germline, CDR1 SQVTM and CDR2 ANQGSEA. The CDR3 length is 12 residues. Trimming removed 0 bases at V and 3 bases at J, with 5 bases between. The CDR3 bases are TGCAGCGTTGAAGATCGTTACTATGGCTACACCTTC. Residues: CSVEDRYYGYTF.

The V gene is TRBV6-5, the J gene TRBJ1-4; no clear D. Per germline, CDR1 MNHEY and CDR2 SVGAGI. This CDR3 has 15 residues. Trimming took 2 bases from V and 7 from J, leaving 14 bases between them. The CDR3 region is CASSYQGGIGEKLFF. In DNA, the CDR3 is TGTGCCAGCAGTTACCAAGGAGGGATCGGTGAAAAACTGTTTTTT.

The chain joins TRBV27 to TRBJ1-1; 8 bases agree with TRBD1. The CDR3 spans 16 residues. Germline-derived CDR1 and CDR2 are MNHEY and SMNVEV (reference sequence). V shed 6 bases and J 0 bases; nucleotides not matched to a gene: 9. CDR3 residues: CASRPRRTGLNTEAFF. The CDR3 coding sequence is TGTGCCAGCAGACCGAGACGGACAGGGTTGAACACTGAAGCTTTCTTT.

The chain combines TRBV9 with TRBJ2-2, with unresolved D. The V end was cut by 4 bases, the J end by 3 bases, with 10 bases between. CDR1 SGDLS and CDR2 YYNGEE come from the germline V gene. The CDR3 is 14 residues long. The CDR3 DNA sequence: TGTGCCAGCAGCCGAGAGCCGTACACCGGGGAGCTGTTTTTT. Amino acids: CASSREPYTGELFF. Filled out from reference TRBV9 and TRBJ2-2, the complete variable domain reads DSGVTQTPKHLITATGQRVTLRCSPRSGDLSVYWYQQSLDQGLQFLIQYYNGEERAKGNILERFSAQQFPDLHSELNLSSLELGDSALYFCASSREPYTGELFFGEGSRLTVL.

V gene TRBV6-1 combines with J gene TRBJ2-1; a possible D gene is TRBD2 (5 bases). The germline gives CDR1 MNHNS, CDR2 SASEGT. V was cut by 4 bases and J by 1 base, with 23 bases left in between. The CDR3 spans 19 residues. The CDR3 region has the DNA TGTGCCAGCAGTGTATGGGCAAGGGAAGGGAGAGGTTCCTACAATGAGCAGTTCTTC. Translation: CASSVWAREGRGSYNEQFF.

This clone was counted a few times. The J gene is TRBJ2-5, the V gene TRBV6-1; D not certain. The CDR3 is 14 amino acids. V dropped 4 bases and J dropped 2 bases, with 11 bases sitting between them. Germline V gene data show CDR1 as MNHNS and CDR2 as SASEGT. Here the CDR3 DNA reads TGTGCCAGCAGTGTTGGCCCCGTACAAGAGACCCAGTACTTC. This codes for CASSVGPVQETQYF.

This chain connects TRBV5-1 to TRBJ2-1; D unclear. Germline-derived CDR1 and CDR2 are SGHRS and YFSETQ. V was clipped by 2 bases and J by 4 bases, with 7 bases between them. This CDR3 has 13 residues. This CDR3 reads CASSFGQYNEQFF. CDR3 nucleotide sequence: TGCGCCAGCAGCTTTGGCCAGTACAATGAGCAGTTCTTC.

V and J are TRBV15 and TRBJ2-1; 10 nucleotides line up with TRBD2. CDR1 is LNHNV and CDR2 is YYDKDF in the germline V gene (reference sequence). The trim removed 0 bases at V and 4 bases at J, leaving 6 bases unmatched. The CDR3 is made up of 17 amino acids. Here the CDR3 DNA reads TGTGCCACCAGCAGAGATCGAGGGACTAGCGAATACAATGAGCAGTTCTTC. Protein product: CATSRDRGTSEYNEQFF.

The chain recombines TRBV19 with TRBJ2-7, with D possibly TRBD1 on 5 matching bases. The CDR3 covers 13 residues. V lost 3 bases, J lost 5 bases, and 11 bases lay in between. Germline V gene sequence: CDR1 LNHDA, CDR2 SQIVND (reference sequence). The CDR3 sequence is CASSIGQGNEQYF. CDR3 DNA sequence: TGTGCCAGTAGTATCGGCCAGGGAAACGAGCAGTACTTC.

The chain uses TRBV7-9 and TRBJ2-1; possibly TRBD1 for D (5 bases). Trimming left V 2 bases short and J 0 bases short, with 11 bases between. CDR1 SEHNR and CDR2 FQNEAQ come from the germline V gene (reference sequence). There are 16 residues in the CDR3. The chain's CDR3 is CASSLPTASSYNEQFF. The CDR3 nucleotides read TGTGCCAGCAGCTTACCGACAGCCAGCTCCTACAATGAGCAGTTCTTC.

The chain carries TRBV27 and TRBJ2-7; 12 bases map to TRBD2. Germline V lookup: CDR1 MNHEY, CDR2 SMNVEV (reference sequence). Trimming removed 2 bases from V and 2 bases from J; junction bases left unmatched: 1. The CDR3 is made up of 15 amino acids. The CDR3 DNA reads as TGTGCCAGCAGTTTAGCTAGCGGGAGGGCCTACGAGCAGTACTTC. Its translation is CASSLASGRAYEQYF.

The V and J genes are TRBV7-2 and TRBJ1-2; D possibly corresponds to TRBD1 (6 bases). The CDR3 totals 13 residues. CDR1 SGHTA and CDR2 FQGNSA come from the germline V gene. V was pared by 6 bases and J by 4 bases, with 12 bases between. The CDR3 is CASRVGQSYGYTF. DNA for the CDR3: TGTGCCAGCAGAGTAGGACAGTCCTATGGCTACACCTTC.

The chain links TRBV7-2 to TRBJ1-4; 7 nucleotides agree with TRBD1. In germline, CDR1 is SGHTA, CDR2 FQGNSA. Germline trimming cut 5 bases from V and 4 bases from J; bases unmatched to any gene: 7. CDR3 length: 15 amino acids. The CDR3 region is CASSPMGQNNEKLFF. CDR3 DNA sequence: TGTGCCAGCAGCCCTATGGGACAGAATAATGAAAAACTGTTTTTT.

The chain uses TRBV2 and TRBJ1-2; D not resolved. Germline-derived CDR1 and CDR2 are SNHLY and FYNNEI. The CDR3 covers 14 residues. Trimming shortened V by 10 bases and J by 4 bases, and 19 bases separated the two germline ends. Here the CDR3 DNA reads TGTGCCACCTCTGGGCAAGGAAAGTTCTATGGCTACACCTTC. Residues: CATSGQGKFYGYTF.

The chain combines TRBV11-3 with TRBJ2-5; 10 bases map to TRBD2. Germline CDR1 is SGHNT and CDR2 is YENEEA. Trimming took 5 bases from V and 2 from J; bases not matched to a gene: 5. This CDR3 comprises 15 residues. The CDR3 DNA follows: TGTGCCAGCAGCGCAAGGACTAGCGGACAAGAGACCCAGTACTTC. Its protein product is CASSARTSGQETQYF.

This chain joins TRBV11-2 and TRBJ2-3; 9 bases are a match to TRBD2. Looked up from germline, CDR1 is SGHAT and CDR2 is FQNNGV. The J segment lost 0 bases and the V segment lost 5 bases, leaving 6 bases of the junction unmatched. The CDR3 covers 16 residues. Written as DNA, the CDR3 is TGTGCCAGCAGCCCCCGGCTAGCGGGGAGCACAGATACGCAGTATTTT. Protein: CASSPRLAGSTDTQYF.

The chain recombines TRBV20-1 with TRBJ1-1; D ambiguous. V was clipped by 2 bases and J by 6 bases, with 7 bases between them. Germline CDR1 reads DFQATT; CDR2 reads SNEGSKA (reference sequence). The CDR3 totals 11 residues. CDR3 in DNA: TGCAGTGCTAGAAGCGACCCTGAAGCTTTCTTT. This sequence encodes CSARSDPEAFF.